This T cell receptor beta chain was found in a study of regulatory T cells in long-lasting Graves disease. CDR1 SGHRS and CDR2 YFSETQ come from the germline V gene. Trimming cost V 6 bases and J 3 bases; bases outside gene matches: 5. This CDR3 is 14 amino acids long. Researchers made TCR beta libraries by using iRepertoire HTBI primers and running Arm-PCR on CDR3 regions. Each CDR3 protein is one row after TCRdb ran MiXCR on the multiplex PCR reads. Of around 400,000 distinct CDR3 sequences in the sample, 15% were seen once. The sample's time point: newly diagnosed GD, antithyroid drugs for less than 3 months. The TCR library was prepared using RNA isolated from PBMCs. These data were likewise used in another study, on T cells in Graves' hyperthyroidism and ophthalmopathy. That source reports: In the first-round RT-PCR of the TCR CDR3, the HTBI primer set was used.

This clonotype was obtained from a woman aged 40 to 50 with Graves disease. Sequencing was performed on peripheral blood mononuclear cells (PBMCs), taken at new diagnosis, from a patient treated with antithyroid drugs. The chain links TRBV5-1 to TRBJ2-2; TRBD1 aligns across 7 bases. The DNA of the CDR3 is TGCGCCAGCAAACGGGACAGAGACACCGGGGAGCTGTTTTTT. It translates to CASKRDRDTGELFF.